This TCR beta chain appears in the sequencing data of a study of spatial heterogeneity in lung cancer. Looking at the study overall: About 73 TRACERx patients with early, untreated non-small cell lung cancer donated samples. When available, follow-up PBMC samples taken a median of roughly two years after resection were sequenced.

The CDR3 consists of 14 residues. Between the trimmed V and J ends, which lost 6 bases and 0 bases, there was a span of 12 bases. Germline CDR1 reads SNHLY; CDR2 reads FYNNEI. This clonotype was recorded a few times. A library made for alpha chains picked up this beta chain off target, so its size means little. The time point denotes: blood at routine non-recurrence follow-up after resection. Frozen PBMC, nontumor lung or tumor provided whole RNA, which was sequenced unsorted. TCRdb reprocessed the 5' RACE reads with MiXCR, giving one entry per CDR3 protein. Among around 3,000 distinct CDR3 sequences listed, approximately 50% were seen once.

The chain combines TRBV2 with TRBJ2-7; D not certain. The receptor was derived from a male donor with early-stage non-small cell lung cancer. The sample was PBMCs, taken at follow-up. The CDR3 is CASRAGSSSYEQYF. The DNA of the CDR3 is TGTGCCAGCAGGGCCGGGTCCAGCTCCTACGAGCAGTACTTC.